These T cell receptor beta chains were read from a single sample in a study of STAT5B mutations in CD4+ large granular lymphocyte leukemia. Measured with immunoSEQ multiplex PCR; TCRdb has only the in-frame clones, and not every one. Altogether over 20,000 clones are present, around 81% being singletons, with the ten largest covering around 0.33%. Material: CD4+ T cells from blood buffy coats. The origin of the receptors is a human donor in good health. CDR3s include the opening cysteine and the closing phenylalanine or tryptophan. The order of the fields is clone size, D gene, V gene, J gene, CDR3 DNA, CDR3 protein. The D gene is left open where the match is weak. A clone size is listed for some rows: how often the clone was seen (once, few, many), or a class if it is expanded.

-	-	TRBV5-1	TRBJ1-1	TGCGCCAGCAGCTTGGCCGCCGCTCCAGTCACGAACACTGAAGCTTTCTTT	CASSLAAAPVTNTEAFF
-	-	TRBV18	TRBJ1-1	TGTGCCAGCTCACCATCGCCAGACTTCTTGACTGAAGCTTTCTTT	CASSPSPDFLTEAFF
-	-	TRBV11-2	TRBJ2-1	TGTGCCAGCAGCTTAGCCGCGGCCCCCGGGACCGAGCAGTTCTTC	CASSLAAAPGTEQFF
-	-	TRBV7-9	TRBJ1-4	TGTGCCAGCCGCCCCCCCCCGCGGTTTGGTGAAAAACTGTTTTTT	CASRPPPRFGEKLFF
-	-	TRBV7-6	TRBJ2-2	TGTGCCAGCAGCTTGGTTCGGGGCACCGGGGAGCTGTTTTTT	CASSLVRGTGELFF
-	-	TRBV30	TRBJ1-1	TGTGCCCGCGGGGGATTCACTGAAGCTTTCTTT	CARGGFTEAFF
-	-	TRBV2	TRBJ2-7	TGTGCCAGCGCGATGGGCGCGCCCTACGAGCAGTACTTC	CASAMGAPYEQYF
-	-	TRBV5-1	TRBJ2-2	TGCGCCAGCAGCTTGGAAGTCTGGAACACCGGGGAGCTGTTTTTT	CASSLEVWNTGELFF
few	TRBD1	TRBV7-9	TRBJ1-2	TGTGCCAGCAGTCTAAACAGGGGAAACTATGGCTACACCTTC	CASSLNRGNYGYTF
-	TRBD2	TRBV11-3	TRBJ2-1	TGTGCCAGCAGCTTAGAGACTAGCGGGAGGGCGGGGAGCTCCTACAATGAGCAGTTCTTC	CASSLETSGRAGSSYNEQFF
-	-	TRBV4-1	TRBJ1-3	TGCGCCAGCAGCCTACTGGGGGGGATCGGTTCTGGAAACACCATATATTTT	CASSLLGGIGSGNTIYF
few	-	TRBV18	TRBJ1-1	TGTGCCAGCTCAGCGTACAGGGATTTCACTGAAGCTTTCTTT	CASSAYRDFTEAFF
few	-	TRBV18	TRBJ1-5	TGTGCCAGCTCACCACGGGGGTCCCGCAATCAGCCCCAGCATTTT	CASSPRGSRNQPQHF
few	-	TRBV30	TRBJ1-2	TGTGCCTGGACGGGCAACTATGGCTACACCTTC	CAWTGNYGYTF
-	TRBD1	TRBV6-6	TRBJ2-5	TGTGCCAGCAGCATCCACGGACAGGGACAAGAGACCCAGTACTTC	CASSIHGQGQETQYF
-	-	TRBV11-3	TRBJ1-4	TGTGCCAGCAGCCCCGGGACGGGGAATGAAAAACTGTTTTTT	CASSPGTGNEKLFF
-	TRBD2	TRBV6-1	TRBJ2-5	TGTGCCAGCAGTGAAGCTAGTTTGGGGGGGGAAGAGACCCAGTACTTC	CASSEASLGGEETQYF
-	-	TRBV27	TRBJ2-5	TGTGCCAGCAGCATCGGACGGCCGCCGGGCGGCCAGTACTTC	CASSIGRPPGGQYF
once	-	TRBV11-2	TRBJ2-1	TGTGCCAGCAGCCCTCGGGACGACAGATACTACAATGAGCAGTTCTTC	CASSPRDDRYYNEQFF
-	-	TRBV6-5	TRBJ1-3	TGTGCCAGCAGTTTCCTGACAGGAAGGAACACCATATATTTT	CASSFLTGRNTIYF
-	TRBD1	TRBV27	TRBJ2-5	TGTGCCAGCAGGTTGACAGGGGCAGGGAGTGCCCAGTACTTC	CASRLTGAGSAQYF
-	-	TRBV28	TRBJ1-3	TGTGCCAGCCGACCTTCTGGAAACACCATATATTTT	CASRPSGNTIYF
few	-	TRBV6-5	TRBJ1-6	TGTGCCAGCAGTTACGCACTGGGGGGGAATTCACCCCTCCACTTT	CASSYALGGNSPLHF
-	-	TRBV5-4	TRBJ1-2	TGTGCCAGCAGATCTGAACAGGCGAACTATGGCTACACCTTC	CASRSEQANYGYTF
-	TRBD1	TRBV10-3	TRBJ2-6	TGTGCCATCAGTAAGACCACAGGGGGAGCTGGGGCCAACGTCCTGACTTTC	CAISKTTGGAGANVLTF
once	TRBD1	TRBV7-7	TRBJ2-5	TGTGCCAGCAGGCCTTGGACAGGGGCGAGACAAGAGACCCAGTACTTC	CASRPWTGARQETQYF
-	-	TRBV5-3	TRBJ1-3	TGTGCCAGAAGCAGGACAGCTCAACACTCTGGAAACACCATATATTTT	CARSRTAQHSGNTIYF
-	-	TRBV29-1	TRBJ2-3	TGCAGCGTTGAATTCCCCGAACAGGGCCGAGATACGCAGTATTTT	CSVEFPEQGRDTQYF
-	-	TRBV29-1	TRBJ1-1	TGCAGCGTTGAAATACAGACGAACACTGAAGCTTTCTTT	CSVEIQTNTEAFF
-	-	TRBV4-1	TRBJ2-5	TGCGCCAGCAGGCGAGGGATGGGAGAGACCCAGTACTTC	CASRRGMGETQYF
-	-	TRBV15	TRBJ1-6	TGTGCCACCAGCAGGGACCAGGGCGATTCACCCCTCCACTTT	CATSRDQGDSPLHF
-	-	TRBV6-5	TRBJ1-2	TGTGCCAGCAAGCACCCGGAATCCTATGGCTACACCTTC	CASKHPESYGYTF
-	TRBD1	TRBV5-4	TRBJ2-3	TGTGCCAGCAGCTACTACGACAGGGACCCAGATACGCAGTATTTT	CASSYYDRDPDTQYF
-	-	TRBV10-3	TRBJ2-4	TGTGCCATCAGTGAAGATACGGCAGCCAAAAACATTCAGTACTTC	CAISEDTAAKNIQYF
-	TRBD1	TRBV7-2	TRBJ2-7	TGTGCCAGCAGCAGCCAACAGGGGGCCTCCTACGAGCAGTACTTC	CASSSQQGASYEQYF
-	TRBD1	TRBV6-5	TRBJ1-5	TGTGCCAGCAGAGGACAGGGGAATCAGCCCCAGCATTTT	CASRGQGNQPQHF
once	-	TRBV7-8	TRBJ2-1	TGTGCCAGCAGCTCCCCGGACAGAGCGACCAGGGGGCAGTTCTTC	CASSSPDRATRGQFF
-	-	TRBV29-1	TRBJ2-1	TGCAGCGTTGGAGAGCACTCGGATCAGTTCTTC	CSVGEHSDQFF
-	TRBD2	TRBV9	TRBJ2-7	TGTGCCAGCAGCCCTCCGGGACTAGCGGGCTTCTACGAGCAGTACTTC	CASSPPGLAGFYEQYF